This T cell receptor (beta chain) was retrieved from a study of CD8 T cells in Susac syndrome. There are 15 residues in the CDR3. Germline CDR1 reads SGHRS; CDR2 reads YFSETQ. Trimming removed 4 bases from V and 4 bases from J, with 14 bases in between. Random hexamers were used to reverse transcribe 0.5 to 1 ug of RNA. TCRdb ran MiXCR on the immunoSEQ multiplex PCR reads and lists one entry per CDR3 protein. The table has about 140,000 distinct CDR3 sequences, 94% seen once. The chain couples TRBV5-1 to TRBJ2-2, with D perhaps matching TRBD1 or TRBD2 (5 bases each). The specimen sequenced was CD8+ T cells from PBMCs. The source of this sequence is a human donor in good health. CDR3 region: CASSAGTTSTGELFF. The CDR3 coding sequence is TGCGCCAGCAGCGCCGGGACGACAAGCACCGGGGAGCTGTTTTTT.